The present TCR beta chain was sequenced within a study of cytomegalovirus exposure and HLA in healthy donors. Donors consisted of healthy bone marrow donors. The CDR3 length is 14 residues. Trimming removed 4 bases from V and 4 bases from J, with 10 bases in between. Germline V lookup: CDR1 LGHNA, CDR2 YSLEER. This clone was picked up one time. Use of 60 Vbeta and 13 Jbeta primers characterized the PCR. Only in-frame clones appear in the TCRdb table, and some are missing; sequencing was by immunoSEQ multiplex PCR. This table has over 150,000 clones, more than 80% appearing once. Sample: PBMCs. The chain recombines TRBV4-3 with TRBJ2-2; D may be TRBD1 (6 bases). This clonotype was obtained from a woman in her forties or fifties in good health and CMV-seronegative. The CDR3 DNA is TGCGCCAGCAGCCGCTCAGGGGCCACCGGGGAGCTGTTTTTT. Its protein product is CASSRSGATGELFF.